Below are 31 T cell receptor beta chains sequenced from a single sample in a study of cytomegalovirus exposure and HLA in healthy donors. PCR primers comprised 60 Vbeta and 13 Jbeta primers. Data came from immunoSEQ multiplex PCR; TCRdb stores just in-frame clones and leaves some out. Among some 140,000 clones listed, around 85% were seen once. The sample taken for sequencing was PBMCs. These receptors were obtained from a woman between 50 and 59 years old in good health and CMV-seropositive.

This chain uses TRBV27 with TRBJ1-2; 8 bases map to TRBD1. The CDR3 consists of 14 residues. The germline V gene has CDR1 MNHEY and CDR2 SMNVEV (reference sequence). V was pared by 6 bases and J by 5 bases, with 8 bases of the junction left unmatched. The CDR3: CASRRKGTGYGYTF. The DNA of the CDR3 is TGTGCCAGCAGGAGAAAAGGGACAGGATATGGCTACACCTTC.

The CDR3 region is CASSLEARAREQYF. The CDR3 coding sequence is TGTGCCAGCAGCTTAGAGGCGAGAGCGCGCGAGCAGTACTTC. The chain has TRBV7-2 and TRBJ2-7; D is uncertain. V lost 1 base, J lost 6 bases, and 13 bases lay in between. Germline-derived CDR1 and CDR2 are SGHTA and FQGNSA. CDR3 size: 14 residues.

The rearrangement links TRBV5-4 to TRBJ2-3, with 8 positions matching TRBD2. In germline, CDR1 is SGHNT, CDR2 YYREEE (reference sequence). With V trimmed by 3 bases and J by 6 bases, 9 bases remained unmatched. This CDR3 contains 15 residues. The CDR3 is CASSSKSGGADTQYF. CDR3 nucleotide sequence: TGTGCCAGCAGCTCCAAATCCGGGGGGGCGGATACGCAGTATTTT.

The chain combines TRBV5-4 with TRBJ1-5; D remains unclear. V shed 0 bases and J shed 0 bases, with 7 bases lying between them. Germline V gives CDR1 SGHNT, CDR2 YYREEE (reference sequence). The CDR3 has 15 amino acids. The CDR3 coding sequence is TGTGCCAGCAGCTTGGGCGGATATAGCAATCAGCCCCAGCATTTT. As protein: CASSLGGYSNQPQHF.

This chain links TRBV4-2 with TRBJ2-2; 7 bases line up with TRBD2. The V gene's germline CDR1 is LGHNA and CDR2 YNFKEQ. The CDR3 is 16 amino acids. Trimming removed 4 bases from V and 1 base from J; junction bases left unmatched: 6. Written as DNA, the CDR3 is TGTGCCAGCAGCCGCGAAGGCGGGGGGAACACCGGGGAGCTGTTTTTT. Its protein is CASSREGGGNTGELFF.

The chain uses TRBV5-4 and TRBJ1-6, with D maybe TRBD1 (6 bases). CDR1 is SGHNT, CDR2 YYREEE, per germline (reference sequence). Trimming pared 4 bases from V and 0 bases from J, leaving 20 bases between. The CDR3 extends over 19 amino acids. CDR3 sequence reads: CASSPQPGHSSSYNSPLHF. The CDR3 nucleotides are TGTGCCAGCAGCCCGCAACCGGGACACTCAAGCTCCTATAATTCACCCCTCCACTTT.

The CDR3 region is CASSPGTGRSYEQYF. The CDR3 coding sequence is TGCGCCAGCAGCCCAGGGACAGGACGCTCCTACGAGCAGTACTTC. The V call is TRBV5-1, the J call TRBJ2-7; 8 bases agree with TRBD1. The germline V gene has CDR1 SGHRS and CDR2 YFSETQ. Trimming removed 4 bases from V and 0 bases from J; junction bases left unmatched: 6. This CDR3 is built from 15 residues.

A few counts support this clone. V gene TRBV15 combines with J gene TRBJ2-5; TRBD2 agrees at 7 bases. With V trimmed by 1 base and J by 5 bases, 7 bases remained unmatched. Per the germline V gene, CDR1 is LNHNV and CDR2 is YYDKDF (reference sequence). The CDR3 extends over 15 amino acids. CDR3: CATSRGGGGEETQYF. For the CDR3, the DNA is TGTGCCACCAGCAGAGGGGGGGGAGGCGAGGAGACCCAGTACTTC.

This clone was recorded a few times. The V and J genes are TRBV21-1 and TRBJ2-2; the table's D call, TRBD2, was not checked against the DNA. TRBV21-1 is a listed pseudogene. This CDR3 has 18 amino acids. The CDR3 bases are TGTGCCAGCAGCAAAGCGACTAGCGGGGGGGCCGCCACCGGGGAGCTGTTTTTT. Translated: CASSKATSGGAATGELFF.

The chain uses TRBV14 and TRBJ2-7; D is uncertain. The CDR3 is 11 residues long. Trimming left V 2 bases short and J 8 bases short, with 7 bases between. In germline, CDR1 is SGHDN, CDR2 FVKESK. The CDR3 region is CASSQTNKQYF. DNA of the CDR3: TGTGCCAGCAGCCAAACGAACAAGCAGTACTTC. The full variable domain, in which reference TRBV14 and TRBJ2-7 provide the parts outside the CDR3, is EAGVTQFPSHSVIEKGQTVTLRCDPISGHDNLYWYRRVMGKEIKFLLHFVKESKQDESGMPNNRFLAERTGGTYSTLKVQPAELEDSGVYFCASSQTNKQYFGPGTRLTVT.

The chain employs TRBV30 and TRBJ1-4; no reliable D call. V was shortened by 2 bases and J by 5 bases, with 15 bases between the two germline ends. The CDR3 consists of 15 residues. Germline V gene sequence: CDR1 GTSNPN, CDR2 SVGIG (reference sequence). This CDR3 is CAWSFGETGNEKLFF. In DNA, the CDR3 is TGTGCCTGGAGTTTCGGAGAGACTGGAAATGAAAAACTGTTTTTT.

V gene TRBV4-3 combines with J gene TRBJ1-1; TRBD1 matches 8 bases. This CDR3 has 14 residues. CDR1 is LGHNA, CDR2 YSLEER, per germline. J lost 4 bases, V lost 8 bases, and 9 bases had no gene match. CDR3 sequence (DNA): TGCGCCAGCCGGACAGGGTATTTGGTCACTGAAGCTTTCTTT. Translation: CASRTGYLVTEAFF.

This clone has only a few counts. V gene TRBV19 combines with J gene TRBJ2-1; the match to TRBD2 covers 10 bases. Germline loops: CDR1 LNHDA, CDR2 SQIVND (reference sequence). V was clipped by 3 bases and J by 4 bases; unmatched bases: 6. The CDR3 contains 16 residues. Here the CDR3 DNA reads TGTGCCAGTAGTATCGAGGCTAGCGGGGGTTACAATGAGCAGTTCTTC. This sequence encodes CASSIEASGGYNEQFF.

The rearrangement uses TRBV7-2 and TRBJ2-5; no clear D. Trimming removed 4 bases at V and 2 bases at J, with 5 bases between. Per germline, CDR1 SGHTA and CDR2 FQGNSA. This CDR3 contains 12 residues. CDR3 protein: CASSSSQETQYF. The CDR3 DNA reads TGTGCCAGCAGCTCGTCTCAAGAGACCCAGTACTTC. The full variable domain, completed using reference TRBV7-2 and TRBJ2-5, is GAGVSQSPSNKVTEKGKDVELRCDPISGHTALYWYRQSLGQGLEFLIYFQGNSAPDKSGLPSDRFSAERTGGSVSTLTIQRTQQEDSAVYLCASSSSQETQYFGPGTRLLVL.

The chain couples TRBV7-3 to TRBJ2-6; D possibly corresponds to TRBD2 (6 bases). CDR1 is SGHTA, CDR2 FQGTGA, per germline. V was pared by 6 bases and J by 0 bases, with 18 bases between. The length of the CDR3 is 18 residues. CDR3 sequence (DNA): TGTGCCAGCAGGGGTCGGGGGAGGAATGACTCTGGGGCCAACGTCCTGACTTTC. Encoded protein: CASRGRGRNDSGANVLTF. The whole variable domain, filled in from reference TRBV7-3 and TRBJ2-6, reads GAGVSQTPSNKVTEKGKYVELRCDPISGHTALYWYRQSLGQGPEFLIYFQGTGAADDSGLPNDRFFAVRPEGSVSTLKIQRTERGDSAVYLCASRGRGRNDSGANVLTFGAGSRLTVL.

CDR3 DNA sequence: TGCGCCAGCAGCAGTAGCGGTCCGAACACCGGGGAGCTGTTTTTT. As protein: CASSSSGPNTGELFF. The chain combines TRBV5-1 with TRBJ2-2; a possible D gene is TRBD2 (6 bases). Germline V gene lookup returns CDR1 SGHRS and CDR2 YFSETQ. The V gene lost 4 bases and the J gene lost 0 bases, with 10 bases spanning the gap. The CDR3 is made up of 15 amino acids.

V and J are TRBV28 and TRBJ1-4; no definite D call. The CDR3 runs 14 residues. Trimming removed 6 bases at V and 8 bases at J, with 16 bases between. Looked up from germline, CDR1 is MDHEN and CDR2 is SYDVKM. CDR3 residues: CASRGPEVGEKLFF. The DNA for the CDR3 is TGTGCCAGCAGGGGCCCGGAGGTAGGGGAAAAACTGTTTTTT.

This clone has a handful of counts. This chain uses TRBV19 with TRBJ2-7, with a possible D match to TRBD1 (6 bases). The V gene lost 4 bases and the J gene lost 2 bases, with 9 bases spanning the gap. CDR1 is LNHDA, CDR2 SQIVND, per germline (reference sequence). The CDR3 covers 13 residues. The CDR3 DNA reads as TGTGCCAGTAGTAGGGACATCACCTACGAGCAGTACTTC. Translating it yields CASSRDITYEQYF.

The chain links TRBV30 to TRBJ1-1; D gene ambiguous. V was cut by 1 base and J by 5 bases, with 5 bases left in between. CDR3 length: 11 residues. CDR1 and CDR2 from the germline V gene are GTSNPN and SVGIG (reference sequence). CDR3 protein: CAWSERTEAFF. The CDR3 nucleotides are TGTGCCTGGAGTGAGAGAACTGAAGCTTTCTTT.

V gene TRBV7-9 combines with J gene TRBJ2-2, with 10 nucleotides matching TRBD2. The V gene's germline CDR1 is SEHNR and CDR2 FQNEAQ (reference sequence). This CDR3 contains 16 residues. The J segment lost 6 bases and the V segment lost 3 bases, leaving 7 bases of the junction unmatched. The CDR3 loop reads CASSFLLAGSPGELFF. The CDR3, as DNA: TGTGCCAGCAGCTTTTTACTAGCGGGGTCTCCCGGGGAGCTGTTTTTT.

The chain links TRBV6-1 to TRBJ2-1; 9 bases are a match to TRBD2. From germline, CDR1 is MNHNS and CDR2 SASEGT. V lost 10 bases, J lost 5 bases, and 12 bases stayed unmatched. This CDR3 is built from 15 residues. The CDR3 DNA follows: TGTGCCATCTCCGTTACGGCGGGGGGGAACAATGAGCAGTTCTTC. This translates into CAISVTAGGNNEQFF.

The rearrangement joins TRBV7-9 to TRBJ1-1; 7 bases are a match to TRBD1. V gave up 2 bases and J gave up 6 bases; unmatched junction bases: 6. In germline, CDR1 is SEHNR, CDR2 FQNEAQ (reference sequence). The CDR3 loop spans 14 amino acids. The CDR3 reads CASSLRTGEPEAFF. The CDR3, as DNA: TGTGCCAGCAGCTTACGTACAGGGGAACCTGAAGCTTTCTTT.

The chain employs TRBV5-8 and TRBJ2-2, with D tentatively TRBD1 (5 bases). Trimming pared 3 bases from V and 4 bases from J, leaving 13 bases between. The CDR3 contains 15 residues. Germline CDR1 and CDR2: SGHTS and YDEGEE. DNA for the CDR3: TGTGCCAGCAGCTGGGGCCTAGGGGTCACCGGGGAGCTGTTTTTT. Amino acid sequence: CASSWGLGVTGELFF.

This sequence joins TRBV5-1 and TRBJ1-4; D possibly corresponds to TRBD1 (6 bases). The V end lost 5 bases, the J end lost 5 bases, and 13 bases lay between the germline ends. Germline lookup yields CDR1 SGHRS and CDR2 YFSETQ. This CDR3 is 14 amino acids long. The CDR3 region has the DNA TGCGCCAGCAGGGAAGGACAGCGAAATGAAAAACTGTTTTTT. It is translated as CASREGQRNEKLFF.

The table lists this clone with a count of one. The V and J genes are TRBV27 and TRBJ1-4; D is unresolved. The germline V gene encodes CDR1 MNHEY and CDR2 SMNVEV (reference sequence). V shed 5 bases and J shed 6 bases, with 10 bases lying between them. CDR3 length: 13 residues. CDR3: CASSPRADEKLFF. CDR3 coding DNA: TGTGCCAGCAGTCCGAGGGCCGATGAAAAACTGTTTTTT. The full variable domain, in which reference TRBV27 and TRBJ1-4 provide the parts outside the CDR3, is EAQVTQNPRYLITVTGKKLTVTCSQNMNHEYMSWYRQDPGLGLRQIYYSMNVEVTDKGDVPEGYKVSRKEKRNFPLILESPSPNQTSLYFCASSPRADEKLFFGSGTQLSVL.

With respect to this clone: A read error may account for a junction end that differs from germline. This chain links TRBV7-9 with TRBJ2-7; D not resolved. Per the germline V gene, CDR1 is SEHNR and CDR2 is FQNEAQ (reference sequence). The CDR3 totals 15 residues. CDR3 region: CSSSLITAISYEQYF. DNA of the CDR3: TGTTCCAGCAGCCTTATTACAGCCATCTCCTACGAGCAGTACTTC.

The chain couples TRBV9 to TRBJ1-5; D is perhaps TRBD1 (5 bases). Germline V gene lookup returns CDR1 SGDLS and CDR2 YYNGEE. The V end was cut by 0 bases, the J end by 1 base, with 8 bases between. The CDR3 covers 15 residues. The CDR3 nucleotides are TGTGCCAGCAGCGTAGATGCAGGGAGCAATCAGCCCCAGCATTTT. Protein: CASSVDAGSNQPQHF.

The rearrangement uses TRBV18 and TRBJ1-2, with 9 nucleotides matching TRBD1. This CDR3 is built from 10 residues. Germline-derived CDR1 and CDR2 are KGHSH and LQKENI. The V and J ends lost 5 bases and 14 bases, in that order; junction bases with no gene match: 3. The CDR3 reads CASSGTGTTF. DNA of the CDR3: TGTGCCAGCTCAGGGACAGGGACGACCTTC.

The table lists this clone with a few counts. The V gene is TRBV6-4, the J gene TRBJ1-1; D is undetermined. The CDR3 spans 13 residues. CDR1 and CDR2 from the germline V gene are MRHNA and SNTAGT. V was pared by 4 bases and J by 0 bases, with 6 bases between. CDR3 DNA sequence: TGTGCCAGCAGTGTCCAGATGAACACTGAAGCTTTCTTT. Protein: CASSVQMNTEAFF.

The chain has TRBV10-3 and TRBJ1-1, with D possibly TRBD1 on 5 matching bases. CDR1 ENHRY and CDR2 SYGVKD come from the germline V gene. The CDR3 covers 13 residues. Deletions cut 11 bases from V and 3 bases from J, with 16 bases between. The CDR3 is CASGRGSDTEAFF. CDR3 DNA sequence: TGTGCCTCTGGCCGGGGGAGTGACACTGAAGCTTTCTTT.

The chain employs TRBV14 and TRBJ1-2; D possibly corresponds to TRBD1 (6 bases). Trimming removed 0 bases from V and 2 bases from J, with 13 bases in between. The V gene's germline CDR1 is SGHDN and CDR2 FVKESK. The CDR3 totals 16 residues. The DNA of the CDR3 is TGTGCCAGCAGCCAAGATCAAGGGGGATCCAACTATGGCTACACCTTC. Translated, it gives CASSQDQGGSNYGYTF.